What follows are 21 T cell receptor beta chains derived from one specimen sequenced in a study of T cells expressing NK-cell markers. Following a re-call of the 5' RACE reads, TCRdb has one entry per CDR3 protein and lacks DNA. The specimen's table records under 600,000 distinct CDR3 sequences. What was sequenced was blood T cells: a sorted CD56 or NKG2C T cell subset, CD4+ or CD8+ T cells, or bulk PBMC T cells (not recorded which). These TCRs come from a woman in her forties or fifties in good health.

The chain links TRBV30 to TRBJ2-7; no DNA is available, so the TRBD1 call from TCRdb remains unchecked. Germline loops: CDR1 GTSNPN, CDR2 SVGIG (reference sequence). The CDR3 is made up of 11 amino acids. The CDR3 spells CAWSSRDEQYF.

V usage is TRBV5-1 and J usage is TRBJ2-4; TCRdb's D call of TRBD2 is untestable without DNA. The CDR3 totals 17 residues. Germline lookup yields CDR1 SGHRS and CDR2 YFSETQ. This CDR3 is CASSLELAGGTKNIQYF.

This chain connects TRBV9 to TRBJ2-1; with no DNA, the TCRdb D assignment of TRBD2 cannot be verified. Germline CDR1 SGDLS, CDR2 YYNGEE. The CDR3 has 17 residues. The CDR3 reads CASSVAPTTSGDNEQFF. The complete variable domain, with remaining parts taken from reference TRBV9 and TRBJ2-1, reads DSGVTQTPKHLITATGQRVTLRCSPRSGDLSVYWYQQSLDQGLQFLIQYYNGEERAKGNILERFSAQQFPDLHSELNLSSLELGDSALYFCASSVAPTTSGDNEQFFGPGTRLTVL.

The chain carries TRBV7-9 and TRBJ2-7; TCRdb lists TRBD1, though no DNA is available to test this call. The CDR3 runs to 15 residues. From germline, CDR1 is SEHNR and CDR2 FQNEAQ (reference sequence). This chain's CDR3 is CASSFLTGDSYEQYF.

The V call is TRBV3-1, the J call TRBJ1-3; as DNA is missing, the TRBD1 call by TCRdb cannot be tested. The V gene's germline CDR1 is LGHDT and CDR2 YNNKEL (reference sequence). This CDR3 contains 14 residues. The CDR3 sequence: CASRGGTPGNTIYF.

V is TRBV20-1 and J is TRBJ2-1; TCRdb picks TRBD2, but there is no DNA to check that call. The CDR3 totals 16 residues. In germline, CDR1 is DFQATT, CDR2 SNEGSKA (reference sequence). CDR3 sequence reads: CSATSPGLAGYNEQFF.

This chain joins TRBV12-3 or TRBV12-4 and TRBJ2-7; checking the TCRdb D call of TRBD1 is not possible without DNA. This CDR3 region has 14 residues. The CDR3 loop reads CASSLSPHDYEQYF.

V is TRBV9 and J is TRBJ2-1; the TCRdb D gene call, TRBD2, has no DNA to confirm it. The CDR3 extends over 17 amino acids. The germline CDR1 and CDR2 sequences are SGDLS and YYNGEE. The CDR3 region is CASSVELAGGTYNEQFF.

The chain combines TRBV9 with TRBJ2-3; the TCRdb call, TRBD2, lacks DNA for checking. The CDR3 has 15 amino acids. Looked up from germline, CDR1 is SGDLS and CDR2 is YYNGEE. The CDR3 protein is CASSARLARTDTQYF.

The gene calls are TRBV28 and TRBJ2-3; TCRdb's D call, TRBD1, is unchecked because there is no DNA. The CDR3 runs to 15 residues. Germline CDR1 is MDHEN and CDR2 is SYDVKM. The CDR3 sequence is CASSLVQGGTDTQYF.

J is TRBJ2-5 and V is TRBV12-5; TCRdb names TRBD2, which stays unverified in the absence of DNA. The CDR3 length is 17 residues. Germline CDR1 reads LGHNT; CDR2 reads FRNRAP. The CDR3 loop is CASGLVNSGRAGETQYF.

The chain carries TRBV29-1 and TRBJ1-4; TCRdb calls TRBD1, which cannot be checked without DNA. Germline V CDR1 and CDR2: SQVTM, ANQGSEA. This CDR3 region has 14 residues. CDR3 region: CSVGAQGADEKLFF.

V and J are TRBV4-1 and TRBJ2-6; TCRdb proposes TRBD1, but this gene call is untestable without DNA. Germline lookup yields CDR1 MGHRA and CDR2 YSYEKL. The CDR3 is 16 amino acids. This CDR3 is CASRHPTGSGANVLTF.

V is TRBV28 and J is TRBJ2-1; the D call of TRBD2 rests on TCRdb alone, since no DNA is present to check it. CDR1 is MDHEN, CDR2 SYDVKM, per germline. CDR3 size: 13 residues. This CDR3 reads CASVPSGRDEQFF.

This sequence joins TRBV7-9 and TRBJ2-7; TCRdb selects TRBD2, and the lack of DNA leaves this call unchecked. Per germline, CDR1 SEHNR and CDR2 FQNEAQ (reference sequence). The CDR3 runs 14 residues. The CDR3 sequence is CASSFGTTMYEQYF.

The CDR3 loop reads CSARVDHSDTQYF. V and J are TRBV20-1 and TRBJ2-3. The CDR3 is made up of 13 amino acids. Germline CDR1 is DFQATT and CDR2 is SNEGSKA (reference sequence).

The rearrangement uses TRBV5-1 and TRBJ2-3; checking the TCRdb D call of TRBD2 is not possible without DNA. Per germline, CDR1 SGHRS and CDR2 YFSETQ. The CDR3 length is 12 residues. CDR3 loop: CASSPGLIALYF.

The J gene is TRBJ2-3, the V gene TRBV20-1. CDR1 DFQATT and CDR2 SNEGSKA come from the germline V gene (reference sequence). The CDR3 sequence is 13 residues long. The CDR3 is CRAGDLSTDTQYF.

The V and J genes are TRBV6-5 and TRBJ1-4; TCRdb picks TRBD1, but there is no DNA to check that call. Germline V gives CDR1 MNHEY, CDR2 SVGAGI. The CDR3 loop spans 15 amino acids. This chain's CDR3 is CASGQGSLTNEKLFF.

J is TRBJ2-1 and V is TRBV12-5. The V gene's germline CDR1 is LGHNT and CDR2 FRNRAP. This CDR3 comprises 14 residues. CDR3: CASGLVANYNEQFF.

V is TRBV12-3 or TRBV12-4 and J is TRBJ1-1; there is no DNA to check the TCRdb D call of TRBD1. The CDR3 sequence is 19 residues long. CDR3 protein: CASSLLTGGFRLALSQAFF.